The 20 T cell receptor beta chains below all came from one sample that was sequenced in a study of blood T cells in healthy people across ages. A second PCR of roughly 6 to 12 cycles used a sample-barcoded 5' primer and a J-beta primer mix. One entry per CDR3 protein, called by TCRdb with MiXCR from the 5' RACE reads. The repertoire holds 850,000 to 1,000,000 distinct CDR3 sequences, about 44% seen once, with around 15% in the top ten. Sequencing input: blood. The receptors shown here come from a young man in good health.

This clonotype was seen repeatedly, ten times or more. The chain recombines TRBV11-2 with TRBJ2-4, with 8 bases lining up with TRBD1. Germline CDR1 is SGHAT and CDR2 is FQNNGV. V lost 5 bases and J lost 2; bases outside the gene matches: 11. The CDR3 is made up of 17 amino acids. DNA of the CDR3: TGTGCCAGCAGCCTATCACAGGGGGTGGAAACCAAAAACATTCAGTACTTC. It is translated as CASSLSQGVETKNIQYF.

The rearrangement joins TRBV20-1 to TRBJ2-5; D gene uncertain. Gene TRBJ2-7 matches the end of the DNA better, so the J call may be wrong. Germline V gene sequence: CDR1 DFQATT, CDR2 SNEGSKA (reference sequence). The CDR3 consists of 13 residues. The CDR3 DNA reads TGCAGTGCTGACAAGACCGGGTTCTACGAGCAGTACTTC. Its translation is CSADKTGFYEQYF.

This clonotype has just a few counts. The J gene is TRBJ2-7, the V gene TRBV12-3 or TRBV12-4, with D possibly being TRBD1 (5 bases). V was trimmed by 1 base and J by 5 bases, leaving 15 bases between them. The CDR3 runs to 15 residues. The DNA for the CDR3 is TGTGCCAGCAGTTTAGGCTTGACAGCCAGCCACGAGCAGTACTTC. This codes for CASSLGLTASHEQYF.

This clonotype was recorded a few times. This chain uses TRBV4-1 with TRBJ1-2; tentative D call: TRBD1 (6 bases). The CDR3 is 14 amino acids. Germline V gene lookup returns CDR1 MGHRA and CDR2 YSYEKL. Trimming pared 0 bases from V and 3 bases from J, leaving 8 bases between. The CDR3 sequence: CASSQDYRDYGYTF. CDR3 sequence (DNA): TGCGCCAGCAGCCAAGACTACAGGGACTATGGCTACACCTTC.

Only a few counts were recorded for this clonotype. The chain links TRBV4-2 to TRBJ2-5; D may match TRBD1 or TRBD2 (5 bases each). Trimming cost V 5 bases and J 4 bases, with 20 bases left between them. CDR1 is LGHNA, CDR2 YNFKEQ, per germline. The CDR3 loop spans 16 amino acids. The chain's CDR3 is CASSSPDSGHTETQYF. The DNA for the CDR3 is TGTGCCAGCAGCTCCCCGGACTCGGGGCACACAGAGACCCAGTACTTC.

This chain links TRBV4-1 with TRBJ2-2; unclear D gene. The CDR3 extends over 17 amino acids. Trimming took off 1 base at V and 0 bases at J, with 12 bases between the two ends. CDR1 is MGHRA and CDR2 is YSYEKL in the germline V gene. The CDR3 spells CASSQGRARSNTGELFF. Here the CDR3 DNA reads TGCGCCAGCAGCCAAGGAAGGGCCAGATCGAACACCGGGGAGCTGTTTTTT.

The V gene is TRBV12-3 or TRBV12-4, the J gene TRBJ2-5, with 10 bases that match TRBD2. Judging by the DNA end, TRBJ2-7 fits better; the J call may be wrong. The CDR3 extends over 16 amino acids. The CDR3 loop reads CASARRVPSGSGEQYF. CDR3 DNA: TGTGCCAGCGCTCGAAGAGTCCCTAGCGGGAGCGGCGAGCAGTACTTC.

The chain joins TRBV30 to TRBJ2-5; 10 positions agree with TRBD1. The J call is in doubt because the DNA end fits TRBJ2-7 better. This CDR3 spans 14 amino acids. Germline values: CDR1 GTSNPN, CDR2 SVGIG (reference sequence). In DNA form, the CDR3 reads TGTGCCTGGAGTGTCGGGACAGGGGTCTACGAGCAGTACTTC. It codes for CAWSVGTGVYEQYF.

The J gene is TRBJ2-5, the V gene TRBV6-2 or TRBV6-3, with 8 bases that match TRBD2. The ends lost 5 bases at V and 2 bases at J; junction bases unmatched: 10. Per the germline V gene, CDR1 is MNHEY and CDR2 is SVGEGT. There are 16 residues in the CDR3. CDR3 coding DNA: TGTGCCAGCAGTCCGGGACTACGACTAGCGCAAGAGACCCAGTACTTC. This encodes CASSPGLRLAQETQYF.

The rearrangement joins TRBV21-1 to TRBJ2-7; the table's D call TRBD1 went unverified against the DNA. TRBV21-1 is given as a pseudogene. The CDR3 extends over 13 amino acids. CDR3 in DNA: TGTGCCAGCACAGGGGGCAGAAGGTACGAGCAGTACTTC. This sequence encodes CASTGGRRYEQYF.

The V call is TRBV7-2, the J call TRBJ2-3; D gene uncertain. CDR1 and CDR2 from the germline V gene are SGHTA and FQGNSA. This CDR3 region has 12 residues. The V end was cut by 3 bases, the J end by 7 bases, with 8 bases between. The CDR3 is CASSLMSNTQYF. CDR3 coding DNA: TGTGCCAGCAGCTTGATGTCGAATACGCAGTATTTT.

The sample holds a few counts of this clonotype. The CDR3 loop is CSVIRTRQETQYF. CDR3 sequence (DNA): TGCAGCGTAATTCGGACTAGGCAAGAGACCCAGTACTTC. The V call is TRBV20-1, the J call TRBJ2-5; 7 bases line up with TRBD2. Germline V gives CDR1 DFQATT, CDR2 SNEGSKA (reference sequence). CDR3 size: 13 residues.

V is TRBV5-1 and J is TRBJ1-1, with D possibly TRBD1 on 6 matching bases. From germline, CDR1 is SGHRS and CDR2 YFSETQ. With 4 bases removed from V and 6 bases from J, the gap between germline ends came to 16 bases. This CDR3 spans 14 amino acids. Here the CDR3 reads CASSLQGYRAEAFF. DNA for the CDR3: TGCGCCAGCAGCCTGCAGGGGTATAGGGCTGAAGCTTTCTTT.

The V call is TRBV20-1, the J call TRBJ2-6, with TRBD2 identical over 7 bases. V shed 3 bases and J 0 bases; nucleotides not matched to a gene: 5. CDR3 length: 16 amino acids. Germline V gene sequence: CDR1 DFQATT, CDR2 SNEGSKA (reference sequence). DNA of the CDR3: TGCAGTGCTAGCTCTAGCGGCAGCTCTGGGGCCAACGTCCTGACTTTC. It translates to CSASSSGSSGANVLTF.

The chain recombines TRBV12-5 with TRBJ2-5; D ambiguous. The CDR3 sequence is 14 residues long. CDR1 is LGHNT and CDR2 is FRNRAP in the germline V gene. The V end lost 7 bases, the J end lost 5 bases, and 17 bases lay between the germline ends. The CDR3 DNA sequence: TGTGCTAGTGCCCCGGACGGCCCTAGGGAGACCCAGTACTTC. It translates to CASAPDGPRETQYF.

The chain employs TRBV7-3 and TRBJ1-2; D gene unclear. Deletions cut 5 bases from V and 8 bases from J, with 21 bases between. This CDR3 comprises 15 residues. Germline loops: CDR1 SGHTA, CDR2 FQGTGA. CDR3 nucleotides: TGTGCCAGCAGCCTTAATGACGCGGGGATGACCGGCTACACCTTC. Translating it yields CASSLNDAGMTGYTF.

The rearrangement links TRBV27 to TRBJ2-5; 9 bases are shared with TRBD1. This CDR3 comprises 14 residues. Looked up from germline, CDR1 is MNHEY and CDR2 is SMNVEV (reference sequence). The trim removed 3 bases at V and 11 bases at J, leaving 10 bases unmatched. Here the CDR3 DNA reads TGTGCCAGCAGTTTCCGGGACAGGGAGGGTGAGCAGTACTTC. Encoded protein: CASSFRDREGEQYF.

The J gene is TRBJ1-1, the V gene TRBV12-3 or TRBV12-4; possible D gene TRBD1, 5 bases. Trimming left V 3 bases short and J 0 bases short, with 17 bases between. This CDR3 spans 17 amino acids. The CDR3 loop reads CASSFGGRGGLNTEAFF. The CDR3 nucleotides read TGTGCCAGCAGTTTTGGGGGGAGGGGAGGGCTGAACACTGAAGCTTTCTTT.

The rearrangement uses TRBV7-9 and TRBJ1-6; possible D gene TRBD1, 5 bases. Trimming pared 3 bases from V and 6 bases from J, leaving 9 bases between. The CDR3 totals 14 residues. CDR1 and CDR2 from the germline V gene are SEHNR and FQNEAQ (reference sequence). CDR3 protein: CASSFLGVNSPLHF. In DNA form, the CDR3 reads TGTGCCAGCAGCTTTTTAGGGGTTAATTCACCCCTCCACTTT.

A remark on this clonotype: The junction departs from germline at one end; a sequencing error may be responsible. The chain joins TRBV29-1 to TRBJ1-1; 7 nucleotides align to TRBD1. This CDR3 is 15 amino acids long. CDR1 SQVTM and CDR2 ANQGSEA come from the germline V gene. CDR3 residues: CSVDHARQGKPEALF. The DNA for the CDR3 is TGCAGCGTTGACCATGCCCGACAGGGAAAACCTGAAGCTCTCTTT.